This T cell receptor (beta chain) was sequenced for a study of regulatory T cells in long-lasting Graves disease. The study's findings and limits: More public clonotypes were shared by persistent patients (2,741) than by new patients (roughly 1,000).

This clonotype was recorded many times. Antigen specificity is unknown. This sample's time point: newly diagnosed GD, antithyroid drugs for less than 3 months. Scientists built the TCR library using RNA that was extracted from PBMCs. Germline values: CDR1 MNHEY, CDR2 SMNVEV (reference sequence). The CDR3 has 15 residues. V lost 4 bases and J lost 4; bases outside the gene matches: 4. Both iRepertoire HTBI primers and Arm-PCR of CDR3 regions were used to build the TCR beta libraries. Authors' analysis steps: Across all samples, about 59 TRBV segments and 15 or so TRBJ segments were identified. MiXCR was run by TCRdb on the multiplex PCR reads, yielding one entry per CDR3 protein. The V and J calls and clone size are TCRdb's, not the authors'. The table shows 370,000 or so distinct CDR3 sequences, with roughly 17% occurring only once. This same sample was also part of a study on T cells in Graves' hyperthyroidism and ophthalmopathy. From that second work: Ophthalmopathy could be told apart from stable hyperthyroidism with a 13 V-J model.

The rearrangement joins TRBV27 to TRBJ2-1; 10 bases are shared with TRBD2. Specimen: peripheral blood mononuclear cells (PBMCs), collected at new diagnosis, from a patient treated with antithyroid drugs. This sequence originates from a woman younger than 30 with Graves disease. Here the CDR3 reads CASSSSGLAYNEQFF. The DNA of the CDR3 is TGTGCCAGCAGTTCATCGGGACTAGCGTACAATGAGCAGTTCTTC.